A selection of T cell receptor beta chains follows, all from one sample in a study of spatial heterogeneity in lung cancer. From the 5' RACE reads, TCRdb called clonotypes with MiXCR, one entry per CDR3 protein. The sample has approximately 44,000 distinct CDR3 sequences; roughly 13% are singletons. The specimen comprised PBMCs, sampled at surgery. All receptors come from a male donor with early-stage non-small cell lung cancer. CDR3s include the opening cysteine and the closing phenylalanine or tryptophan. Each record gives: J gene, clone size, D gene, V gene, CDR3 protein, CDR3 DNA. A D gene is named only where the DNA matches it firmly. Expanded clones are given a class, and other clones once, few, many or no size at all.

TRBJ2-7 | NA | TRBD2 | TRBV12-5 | CASGSTSGGIYPYEQYF | TGTGCTAGTGGTTCGACTAGCGGGGGGATTTATCCCTACGAGCAGTACTTC
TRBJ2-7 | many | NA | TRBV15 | CATSRVSSYEQYF | TGTGCCACCAGCAGAGTCAGCTCCTACGAGCAGTACTTC
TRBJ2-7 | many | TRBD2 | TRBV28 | CASSFTLAGLSYEQYF | TGTGCCAGCAGTTTCACTCTAGCGGGCCTCTCCTACGAGCAGTACTTC
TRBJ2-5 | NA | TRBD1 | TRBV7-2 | CASSLLPGQGGETQYF | TGTGCCAGCAGCTTACTCCCGGGACAGGGGGGAGAGACCCAGTACTTC
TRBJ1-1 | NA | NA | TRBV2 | CASRANSNTEAFF | TGTGCCAGCAGGGCCAACTCGAACACTGAAGCTTTCTTT
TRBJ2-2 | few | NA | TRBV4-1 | CASSHGQFTGELFF | TGCGCCAGCAGCCATGGACAGTTCACCGGGGAGCTGTTTTTT
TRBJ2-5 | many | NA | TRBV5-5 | CASSFGNPETQYF | TGTGCCAGCAGCTTCGGCAACCCAGAGACCCAGTACTTC
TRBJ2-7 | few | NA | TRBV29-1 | CSGEVNYEQYF | TGCAGCGGCGAGGTTAACTACGAGCAGTACTTC
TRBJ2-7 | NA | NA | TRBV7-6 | CASKGQVGYEQYF | TGTGCCAGCAAAGGTCAGGTCGGTTACGAGCAGTACTTC
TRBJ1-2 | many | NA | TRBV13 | CASSLIIGASSGYTF | TGTGCCAGCAGCTTAATAATCGGGGCAAGCTCTGGCTACACCTTC
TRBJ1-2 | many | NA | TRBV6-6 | CASSYSLGLQESGYTF | TGTGCCAGCAGTTACTCTCTGGGACTCCAGGAATCTGGCTACACCTTC
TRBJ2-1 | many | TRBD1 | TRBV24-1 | CATSDGGQGARDEQFF | TGTGCCACCAGTGATGGGGGACAGGGGGCGCGGGATGAGCAGTTCTTC
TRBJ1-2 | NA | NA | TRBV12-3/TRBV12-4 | CASSPQTNYGYTF | TGTGCCAGCAGTCCACAAACGAACTATGGCTACACCTTC
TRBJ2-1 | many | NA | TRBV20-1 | CSAREGREQFF | TGCAGTGCTAGAGAAGGCCGTGAGCAGTTCTTC
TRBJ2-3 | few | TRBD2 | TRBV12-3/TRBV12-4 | CASSSPASGDTQYF | TGTGCCAGCAGTAGCCCCGCTAGCGGTGATACGCAGTATTTT
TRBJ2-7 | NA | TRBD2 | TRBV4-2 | CATGVAGVQYEQYF | TGTGCCACAGGGGTAGCGGGAGTTCAGTACGAGCAGTACTTC
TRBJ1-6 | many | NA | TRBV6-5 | CASSPRGGMSSYNSPLHF | TGTGCCAGCAGCCCTCGTGGGGGGATGAGTTCCTATAATTCACCCCTCCACTTT
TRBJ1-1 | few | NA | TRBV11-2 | CASRGLRSRGAFF | TGTGCCAGCAGGGGACTTAGGTCCCGTGGAGCTTTCTTT
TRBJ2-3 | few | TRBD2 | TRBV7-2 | CASSLASGREADTQYF | TGTGCCAGCAGCTTAGCCAGCGGGAGGGAGGCAGATACGCAGTATTTT
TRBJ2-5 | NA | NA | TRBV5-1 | CASSLSETQYF | TGCGCCAGCAGCTTGTCTGAGACCCAGTACTTC
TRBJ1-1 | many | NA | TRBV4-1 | CASSHDRTNTEAFF | TGCGCCAGCAGCCACGACAGGACGAACACTGAAGCTTTCTTT
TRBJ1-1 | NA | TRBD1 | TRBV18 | CASSQGTDTEAFF | TGTGCCAGCTCACAAGGGACAGACACTGAAGCTTTCTTT
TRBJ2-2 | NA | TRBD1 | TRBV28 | CASSLSDRLTGELFF | TGTGCCAGCAGTTTGTCGGACAGGTTGACCGGGGAGCTGTTTTTT
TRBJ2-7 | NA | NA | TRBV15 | CATSRNLSPSSYEQYF | TGTGCCACCAGCAGAAATCTGTCCCCAAGCTCCTACGAGCAGTACTTC
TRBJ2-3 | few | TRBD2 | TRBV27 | CASRSGGIADTQYF | TGTGCCAGCAGGAGCGGGGGAATCGCAGATACGCAGTATTTT
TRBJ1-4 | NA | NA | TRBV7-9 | CASSLAAGNEKLFF | TGTGCCAGCAGCTTAGCGGCAGGGAACGAAAAACTGTTTTTT
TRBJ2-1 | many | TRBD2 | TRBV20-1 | CSASPHGAGGPNEQFF | TGCAGTGCTAGTCCCCATGGAGCGGGAGGGCCAAATGAGCAGTTCTTC
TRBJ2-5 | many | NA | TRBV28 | CASSLQGRETQYF | TGTGCCAGCAGTTTACAGGGGCGGGAGACCCAGTACTTC
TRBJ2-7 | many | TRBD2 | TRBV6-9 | CASRLTSGSHEQYF | TGTGCCAGCAGGTTGACTAGCGGGAGCCACGAGCAGTACTTC
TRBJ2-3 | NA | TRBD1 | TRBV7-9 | CASSPGQFLSADTQYF | TGTGCCAGCAGCCCGGGACAGTTTTTAAGCGCAGATACGCAGTATTTT
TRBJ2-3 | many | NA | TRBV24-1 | CATSAANTQYF | TGTGCCACCAGTGCCGCTAATACGCAGTATTTT
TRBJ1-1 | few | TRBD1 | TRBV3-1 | CASSRAGGNTEAFF | TGTGCCAGCAGCCGAGCAGGGGGGAACACTGAAGCTTTCTTT